This T cell receptor (beta chain) was retrieved from a study of cytomegalovirus exposure and HLA in healthy donors. Study information: Early on, a data release was issued that held 80 million to 90 million unique TCRs from HLA-typed donors. Findings of the study overall: An analysis that was carried out later associated 16,951 TCR beta sequences with HLA alleles at 0.05 false discovery rate. In presence/absence analyses, roughly uniform sequencing depth across donors was assumed. In a later analysis, TCR association rates varied by HLA locus: DRB1 most, HLA-C fewest.

The PCR was carried out with 60 Vbeta primers and 13 Jbeta primers. Here immunoSEQ multiplex PCR was the method, and the copy in TCRdb shows in-frame clones only, minus some. The sample has approximately 130,000 clones; 77% are singletons. About this clone: Its antigen is currently unknown.

Germline-derived CDR1 and CDR2 are MNHEY and SVGAGI. The length of the CDR3 is 15 residues. Trimming cost V 3 bases and J 0 bases; bases outside gene matches: 3. The rearrangement joins TRBV6-5 to TRBJ2-7, with 9 bases matching TRBD2. This receptor was obtained from a man younger than 35 in good health and CMV-seropositive. Material for sequencing was PBMCs. CDR3 loop: CASSYLAGSSYEQYF. The CDR3 DNA sequence: TGTGCCAGCAGTTATCTAGCGGGGAGCTCCTACGAGCAGTACTTC.